The clone carrying this T cell receptor (beta chain) was recorded only once. V dropped 5 bases and J dropped 6 bases, with 9 bases sitting between them. The CDR3 extends over 11 amino acids. Germline V CDR1 and CDR2: DFQATT, SNEGSKA (reference sequence). PCR was performed using 60 Vbeta and 13 Jbeta primers. Authors' methods: It was a later analysis that counted around 85 million unique TCR beta chains, of which 9 million to 13 million were shared. Sequencing was performed with immunoSEQ multiplex PCR; in TCRdb, only in-frame clones are kept and a portion is missing. V and J calls and clone size are as listed in that table; D and trimming were resolved from the DNA. The sample carries fewer than 200,000 clones, less than 90% recorded once. The sample belongs to a study of cytomegalovirus exposure and HLA in healthy donors.

V and J are TRBV20-1 and TRBJ2-3; D not resolved. Sequencing used PBMCs. This TCR derives from a woman aged 45-65 years in good health and CMV-seropositive. In DNA, the CDR3 is TGCAGTGCTCCGGAGAGGGATACGCAGTATTTT. As protein: CSAPERDTQYF.